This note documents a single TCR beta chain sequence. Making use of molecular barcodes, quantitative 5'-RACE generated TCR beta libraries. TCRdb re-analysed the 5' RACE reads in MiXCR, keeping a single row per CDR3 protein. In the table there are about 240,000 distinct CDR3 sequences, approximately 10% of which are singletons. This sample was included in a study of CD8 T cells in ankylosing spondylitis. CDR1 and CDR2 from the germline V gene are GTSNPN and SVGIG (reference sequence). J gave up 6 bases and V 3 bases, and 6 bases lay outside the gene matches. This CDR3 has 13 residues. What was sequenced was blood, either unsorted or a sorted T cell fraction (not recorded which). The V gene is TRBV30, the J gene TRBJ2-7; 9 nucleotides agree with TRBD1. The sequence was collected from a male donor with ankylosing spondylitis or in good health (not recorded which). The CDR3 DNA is TGTGCCTGGAGCCCGGGACAGGGTATCGAGCAGTACTTC. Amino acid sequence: CAWSPGQGIEQYF.